This entry features one TCR beta chain sequence. Its antigen is currently unknown. The data derive from a study of siplizumab effects on memory and regulatory T cells. General observations from the study: With siplizumab, Treg-derived clones averaged roughly 62% of mappable alloreactive CD4+ clones, versus approximately 29% in controls. Naive T cells appeared more diverse than memory cells and seemed to be major alloresponse contributors. It was never confirmed that proliferating Tregs from siplizumab cultures were suppressive.

This CDR3 contains 14 residues. Trimming took 7 bases from V and 5 from J, leaving 17 bases between them. The germline CDR1 and CDR2 sequences are MNHNS and SASEGT. Clones were read by immunoSEQ multiplex PCR, and TCRdb kept only the in-frame ones, dropping some. The sample lists more than 85,000 clones, 90% to 95% seen once, with 1.1% in the top ten. The chain employs TRBV6-1 and TRBJ2-5; tentative D call: TRBD1 (6 bases). This TCR was recovered from a human donor in good health. Sequenced input: CD4+ T cells sorted from blood. CDR3 loop: CASTRQAVSETQYF. CDR3 coding DNA: TGTGCCAGCACCCGACAGGCCGTTTCGGAGACCCAGTACTTC.